The 22 T cell receptor beta chains given below trace back to one sample, sequenced in a study of cytomegalovirus exposure and HLA in healthy donors. Libraries were prepared by immunoSEQ multiplex PCR; TCRdb keeps only in-frame clonotypes and omits some of them. The sample shows tens of thousands of clones, approximately 97% of them seen only once. The specimen sequenced was PBMCs. The receptors shown here come from a man between 18 and 29 years old in good health and CMV-seronegative.

This clone came up once. V gene TRBV28 combines with J gene TRBJ2-2; 7 bases map to TRBD2. The CDR3 length is 16 residues. V shed 2 bases, J shed 2 bases, and the junction held 5 bases outside the gene matches. Per germline, CDR1 MDHEN and CDR2 SYDVKM. CDR3 region: CASSLIGLDNTGELFF. The CDR3 DNA sequence: TGTGCCAGCAGTTTAATCGGACTAGACAACACCGGGGAGCTGTTTTTT.

This clone was picked up one time. The rearrangement joins TRBV27 to TRBJ1-2; no clear D gene. The CDR3 covers 14 residues. Germline V lookup: CDR1 MNHEY, CDR2 SMNVEV (reference sequence). V was pared by 0 bases and J by 4 bases, with 9 bases between. CDR3 in amino acids: CASSLSSTLYGYTF. The CDR3 region has the DNA TGTGCCAGCAGTTTATCGAGCACCCTCTATGGCTACACCTTC.

This chain connects TRBV25-1 to TRBJ1-1; D is perhaps TRBD1 (6 bases). Trimming left V 6 bases short and J 2 bases short, with 13 bases between. CDR1 is MGHDK and CDR2 is SYGVNS in the germline V gene. The CDR3 runs to 14 residues. CDR3 coding DNA: TGTGCCAGCAGGGATACAGGGTTTAACACTGAAGCTTTCTTT. Translated, it gives CASRDTGFNTEAFF.

The V gene is TRBV14, the J gene TRBJ1-2; 9 bases agree with TRBD1. The germline V gene encodes CDR1 SGHDN and CDR2 FVKESK. J gave up 2 bases and V 4 bases, and 5 bases lay outside the gene matches. The CDR3 extends over 15 amino acids. Here the CDR3 reads CASSPTGGSNYGYTF. Here the CDR3 DNA reads TGTGCCAGCAGCCCGACAGGGGGGTCGAACTATGGCTACACCTTC.

V is TRBV10-3 and J is TRBJ1-5, with 8 bases that match TRBD1. The CDR3 runs 13 residues. Germline V gives CDR1 ENHRY, CDR2 SYGVKD. The V segment lost 4 bases and the J segment 7 bases; nucleotides outside the gene matches: 3. The CDR3 region has the DNA TGTGCCATCAGTGGACAGGGGAGGCAGCCCCAGCATTTT. Translating gives CAISGQGRQPQHF.

In DNA, the CDR3 is TGTGCCAGCAGCTTAGGGACTAGCGGGAGGATCTCCTACGAGCAGTACTTC. Amino acids: CASSLGTSGRISYEQYF. This chain joins TRBV7-2 and TRBJ2-7; TRBD2 matches at 14 bases. V trimming: 1 base; J trimming: 0 bases; junction bases outside the gene matches: 2. The CDR3 sequence is 17 residues long. Looked up from germline, CDR1 is SGHTA and CDR2 is FQGNSA. The entire variable domain, with the rest obtained from reference TRBV7-2 and TRBJ2-7, is as follows: GAGVSQSPSNKVTEKGKDVELRCDPISGHTALYWYRQSLGQGLEFLIYFQGNSAPDKSGLPSDRFSAERTGGSVSTLTIQRTQQEDSAVYLCASSLGTSGRISYEQYFGPGTRLTVT.

The J gene is TRBJ2-5, the V gene TRBV2; 11 bases are a match to TRBD1. The CDR3 length is 15 residues. Per the germline V gene, CDR1 is SNHLY and CDR2 is FYNNEI. The V gene end was trimmed by 7 bases and the J gene end by 5 bases; junction bases not matched to a gene: 9. CDR3 nucleotide sequence: TGTGCCAGCACCCCCCGGACAGGGGGCCCGGAGACCCAGTACTTC. Amino acid sequence: CASTPRTGGPETQYF.

This clone was seen only once. The rearrangement links TRBV2 to TRBJ1-2, with no clear D. CDR1 is SNHLY, CDR2 FYNNEI, per germline. Between the trimmed V and J ends, which lost 8 bases and 7 bases, there was a span of 11 bases. This CDR3 has 11 amino acids. The CDR3 is CASARQRGYTF. The DNA of the CDR3 is TGTGCCAGCGCGCGGCAGCGTGGCTACACCTTC.

In DNA, the CDR3 is TGCAGCGTTGAAGAACTCCTGGCCGGGACTAGGTACCAAGAGACCCAGTACTTC. The encoded protein is CSVEELLAGTRYQETQYF. V usage is TRBV29-1 and J usage is TRBJ2-5; 8 nucleotides agree with TRBD2. Germline CDR1 is SQVTM and CDR2 is ANQGSEA. The CDR3 runs 18 residues. The trim removed 0 bases at V and 0 bases at J, leaving 12 bases unmatched.

The chain has TRBV6-1 and TRBJ1-1; TRBD1 matches 11 bases. Germline V gene data show CDR1 as MNHNS and CDR2 as SASEGT. V dropped 5 bases and J dropped 7; count of bases not matched to a gene: 9. The CDR3 loop spans 15 amino acids. The CDR3 coding sequence is TGTGCCAGCAGTTCCCGGGACAGGGGGGTTCATGAAGCTTTCTTT. Protein product: CASSSRDRGVHEAFF.

The chain carries TRBV19 and TRBJ2-1; 7 nucleotides align to TRBD1. Germline loops: CDR1 LNHDA, CDR2 SQIVND (reference sequence). The CDR3 spans 16 residues. The ends lost 4 bases at V and 5 bases at J; junction bases unmatched: 11. In DNA, the CDR3 is TGTGCCAGTAGTAAAATAGAGACAGGGACCCACAATGAGCAGTTCTTC. This sequence encodes CASSKIETGTHNEQFF. The entire variable domain, with the rest obtained from reference TRBV19 and TRBJ2-1, is as follows: DGGITQSPKYLFRKEGQNVTLSCEQNLNHDAMYWYRQDPGQGLRLIYYSQIVNDFQKGDIAEGYSVSREKKESFPLTVTSAQKNPTAFYLCASSKIETGTHNEQFFGPGTRLTVL.

The J gene is TRBJ2-5, the V gene TRBV19, with 11 bases that match TRBD1. The CDR3 has 14 amino acids. V dropped 5 bases and J dropped 5; count of bases not matched to a gene: 4. Germline CDR1 reads LNHDA; CDR2 reads SQIVND (reference sequence). CDR3 sequence: CASSLGTGGETQYF. CDR3 nucleotides: TGTGCCAGTAGTCTCGGGACAGGGGGTGAGACCCAGTACTTC.

The rearrangement links TRBV5-1 to TRBJ2-5; 11 bases line up with TRBD2. This CDR3 comprises 14 residues. Losses at the gene ends were 5 bases for V and 5 bases for J; bases not matched to a gene: 5. Germline CDR1 is SGHRS and CDR2 is YFSETQ. The CDR3 coding sequence is TGCGCCAGCAGATTAGCGGGAGGGAGGGAGACCCAGTACTTC. This sequence encodes CASRLAGGRETQYF.

This rearrangement joins TRBV7-2 to TRBJ2-1; D may be TRBD2 (8 bases). V dropped 5 bases and J dropped 8 bases, with 19 bases sitting between them. Germline V gene data show CDR1 as SGHTA and CDR2 as FQGNSA. The CDR3 runs 15 residues. The CDR3 region has the DNA TGTGCCAGCAGCCTCGGACTAGCCAGGGGGTATGAGCAGTTCTTC. This translates into CASSLGLARGYEQFF.

The rearrangement uses TRBV19 and TRBJ1-5, with a tentative D call TRBD1 (5 bases). V gave up 5 bases and J gave up 6 bases, with 11 bases separating them. Per the germline V gene, CDR1 is LNHDA and CDR2 is SQIVND (reference sequence). CDR3 length: 13 amino acids. The CDR3 is CASSASGIQPQHF. CDR3 coding DNA: TGTGCCAGTAGTGCCTCAGGGATTCAGCCCCAGCATTTT.

The chain couples TRBV6-6 to TRBJ1-2; possibly TRBD1 for D (5 bases). The CDR3 is 13 amino acids. Germline V CDR1 and CDR2: MNHNY, SVGAGI (reference sequence). V was clipped by 4 bases and J by 7 bases, with 13 bases between them. CDR3 protein: CASSSIGVSGYTF. The DNA for the CDR3 is TGTGCCAGCAGTTCAATAGGGGTTAGTGGCTACACCTTC.

The V gene is TRBV6-4, the J gene TRBJ2-4; no definite D call. The CDR3 sequence is 13 residues long. Germline CDR1 is MRHNA and CDR2 is SNTAGT. V was pared by 4 bases and J by 7 bases, with 11 bases between. CDR3 residues: CASSVQSGNIQYF. The CDR3 nucleotides are TGTGCCAGCAGTGTACAGAGTGGGAACATTCAGTACTTC.

The chain combines TRBV10-3 with TRBJ1-2; 11 bases agree with TRBD1. Germline CDR1 ENHRY, CDR2 SYGVKD. The CDR3 sequence is 16 residues long. V was pared by 0 bases and J by 1 base, with 1 base of the junction left unmatched. The CDR3 loop reads CAISESDRGLNYGYTF. As DNA, the CDR3 is TGTGCCATCAGTGAGTCGGACAGGGGGCTTAACTATGGCTACACCTTC.

The chain employs TRBV6-1 and TRBJ1-1, with D unresolved. The CDR3 runs to 14 residues. Trimming removed 2 bases at V and 4 bases at J, with 11 bases between. Germline assignment: CDR1 MNHNS and CDR2 SASEGT. Here the CDR3 reads CASSESFGGTEAFF. The CDR3 coding sequence is TGTGCCAGCAGTGAAAGTTTTGGAGGCACTGAAGCTTTCTTT.

This clone was detected only once. The chain has TRBV2 and TRBJ2-7; D is undetermined. Germline V gene lookup returns CDR1 SNHLY and CDR2 FYNNEI. Trimming cost V 3 bases and J 1 base, with 7 bases left between them. The CDR3 contains 13 residues. The CDR3 is CASSDQTSYEQYF. The DNA for the CDR3 is TGTGCCAGCAGTGATCAGACTTCCTACGAGCAGTACTTC.

The V and J genes are TRBV5-1 and TRBJ1-1, with D uncertain. The CDR3 consists of 16 residues. Trimming took 0 bases from V and 3 from J, leaving 15 bases between them. Germline-derived CDR1 and CDR2 are SGHRS and YFSETQ. The CDR3, as DNA: TGCGCCAGCAGCTTGGCTGGATCCCCGAGGGACACTGAAGCTTTCTTT. Protein: CASSLAGSPRDTEAFF.

The genes are TRBV5-6 and TRBJ1-2; tentative D call: TRBD1 (6 bases). CDR3 size: 13 residues. Between the trimmed V and J ends, which lost 0 bases and 3 bases, there was a span of 6 bases. Germline lookup yields CDR1 SGHDT and CDR2 YYEEEE. CDR3 nucleotide sequence: TGTGCCAGCAGCTTGGCAGGGGACTATGGCTACACCTTC. Translating gives CASSLAGDYGYTF.